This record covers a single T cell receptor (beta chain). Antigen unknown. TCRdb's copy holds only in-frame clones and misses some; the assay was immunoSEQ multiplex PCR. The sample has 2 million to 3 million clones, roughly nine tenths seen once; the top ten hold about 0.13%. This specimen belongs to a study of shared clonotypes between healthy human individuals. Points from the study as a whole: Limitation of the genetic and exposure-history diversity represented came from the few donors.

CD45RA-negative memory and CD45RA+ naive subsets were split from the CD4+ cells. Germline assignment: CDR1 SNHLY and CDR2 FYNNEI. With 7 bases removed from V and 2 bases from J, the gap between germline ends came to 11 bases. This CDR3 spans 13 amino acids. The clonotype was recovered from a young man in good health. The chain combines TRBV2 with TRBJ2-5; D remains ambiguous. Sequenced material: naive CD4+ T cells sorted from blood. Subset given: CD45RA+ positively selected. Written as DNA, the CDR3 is TGTGCCAGCAATTATTACAGTCAAGAGACCCAGTACTTC. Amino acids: CASNYYSQETQYF.